These 8 T cell receptor beta chains were all obtained from the same sample, sequenced in a study of T cell repertoires in cytomegalovirus infection. MiXCR, run by TCRdb on the reads, gives a single entry per CDR3 protein. This repertoire shows about 830,000 distinct CDR3 sequences, 30% to 35% found once; its top ten account for around 11%. Their antigens remain unidentified. The sequences come from cultured CD8+ T cells from PBMCs, collected from culture after CMV antigen stimulation. The receptor set was obtained from a human donor in good health (CMV status not recorded). Some clones in this sample may be carry-over from other donors' samples.

In this sample, this clonotype turned up a few times. The J gene is TRBJ1-4, the V gene TRBV12-5, with 7 bases identical to TRBD1. The junction had 1 base not matched to a gene; V was cut back by 2 bases and J by 1 base. The germline V gene encodes CDR1 LGHNT and CDR2 FRNRAP. This CDR3 region has 15 residues. The CDR3 DNA reads as TGTGCTAGTGGTTTGAACAGGGGAACTAATGAAAAACTGTTTTTT. Protein product: CASGLNRGTNEKLFF.

Ten or more counts support this clonotype. J is TRBJ1-5 and V is TRBV5-5; TRBD1 matches 9 bases. V dropped 2 bases and J dropped 3; count of bases not matched to a gene: 3. The CDR3 totals 15 residues. Per germline, CDR1 SGHKS and CDR2 YYEKEE (reference sequence). As DNA, the CDR3 is TGTGCCAGCAGCTTTTGGACAGGGGACAATCAGCCCCAGCATTTT. Protein product: CASSFWTGDNQPQHF.

This chain links TRBV7-9 with TRBJ2-7; D is ambiguous. CDR1 SEHNR and CDR2 FQNEAQ come from the germline V gene (reference sequence). The V gene lost 4 bases and the J gene lost 5 bases, with 18 bases spanning the gap. The CDR3 has 15 residues. This CDR3 is CASSSRRAPRNEQYF. CDR3 bases: TGTGCCAGCAGCTCTAGACGGGCACCGAGGAACGAGCAGTACTTC.

There are a few counts of this clonotype. The chain links TRBV5-4 to TRBJ1-1; no clear D. The germline gives CDR1 SGHNT, CDR2 YYREEE (reference sequence). V lost 1 base and J 4 bases, leaving 17 bases between the germline ends. The CDR3 spans 16 residues. CDR3 nucleotide sequence: TGTGCCAGCAGCTTGCCTCCCCAGGTGGTCGGCACTGAAGCTTTCTTT. Amino acid sequence: CASSLPPQVVGTEAFF.

The rearrangement joins TRBV12-5 to TRBJ1-5; possible D gene TRBD1, 5 bases. This CDR3 is 12 amino acids long. Trimming stripped 6 bases from V and 5 bases from J, with 8 bases between. From germline, CDR1 is LGHNT and CDR2 FRNRAP. In nucleotides, the CDR3 is TGTGCTAGTGGCGGGGGTTATCAGCCCCAGCATTTT. Translation gives CASGGGYQPQHF.

The chain combines TRBV19 with TRBJ1-5; D remains unclear. The CDR3 sequence is 12 residues long. V was cut by 10 bases and J by 4 bases, with 11 bases left in between. Germline lookup yields CDR1 LNHDA and CDR2 SQIVND (reference sequence). The CDR3 reads CATRTGNQPQHF. The CDR3 coding sequence is TGTGCCACCCGGACGGGAAATCAGCCCCAGCATTTT.

This clonotype was found many times. CDR3 in DNA: TGTGCCAGCAGCCCTTTTATTCGGGGTCACCCTCGCCGAGAAAAACTGTTTTTT. Protein sequence: CASSPFIRGHPRREKLFF. V is TRBV7-6 and J is TRBJ1-4, with unresolved D. The V end lost 5 bases, the J end lost 8 bases, and 27 bases lay between the germline ends. The germline V gene has CDR1 SGHVS and CDR2 FNYEAQ. This CDR3 is 18 amino acids long.

The CDR3 nucleotides are TGTGCCAGCAGCCAAAACATGGGGAGCAATCAGCCCCAGCATTTT. As protein: CASSQNMGSNQPQHF. The rearrangement joins TRBV3-1 to TRBJ1-5; unclear D gene. This CDR3 has 15 residues. V lost 2 bases and J lost 1, with 9 bases in between. Germline assignment: CDR1 LGHDT and CDR2 YNNKEL (reference sequence).